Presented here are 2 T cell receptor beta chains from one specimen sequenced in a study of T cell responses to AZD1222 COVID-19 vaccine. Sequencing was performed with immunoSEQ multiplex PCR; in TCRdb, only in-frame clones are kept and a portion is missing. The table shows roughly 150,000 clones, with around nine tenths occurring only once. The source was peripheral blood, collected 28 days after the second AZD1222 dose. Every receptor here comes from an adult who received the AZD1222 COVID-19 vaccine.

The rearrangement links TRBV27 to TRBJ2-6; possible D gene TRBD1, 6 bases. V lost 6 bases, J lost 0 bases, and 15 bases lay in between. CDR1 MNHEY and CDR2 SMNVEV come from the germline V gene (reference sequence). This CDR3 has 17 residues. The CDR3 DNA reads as TGTGCCAGCAGCCAGGGGTGGTTGACCTCTGGGGCCAACGTCCTGACTTTC. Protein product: CASSQGWLTSGANVLTF. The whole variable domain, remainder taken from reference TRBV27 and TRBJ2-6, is EAQVTQNPRYLITVTGKKLTVTCSQNMNHEYMSWYRQDPGLGLRQIYYSMNVEVTDKGDVPEGYKVSRKEKRNFPLILESPSPNQTSLYFCASSQGWLTSGANVLTFGAGSRLTVL.

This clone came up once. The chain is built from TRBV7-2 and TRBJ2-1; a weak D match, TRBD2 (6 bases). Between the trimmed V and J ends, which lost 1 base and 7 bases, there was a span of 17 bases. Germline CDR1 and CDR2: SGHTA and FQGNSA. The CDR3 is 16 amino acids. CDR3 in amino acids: CASSLESPRGGNEQFF. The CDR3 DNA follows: TGTGCCAGCAGCTTAGAATCGCCTAGGGGAGGTAATGAGCAGTTCTTC.